Listed below are T cell receptor beta chains from one sample, sequenced in a study of T cells in Graves' hyperthyroidism and ophthalmopathy. TCRdb reprocessed the multiplex PCR reads with MiXCR, giving one entry per CDR3 protein. The sample consists of about 300,000 distinct CDR3 sequences, about 19% of them appearing once. Sequencing was carried out using blood. Receptor source: a man aged 45-65 years with Graves' ophthalmopathy. The CDR3 runs from the conserved cysteine through the conserved F or W. Fields, in order: CDR3 DNA, CDR3 protein, D gene, V gene, J gene, clone size. D genes are given only for firm matches. Expanded clones are given a class, and other clones once, few, many or no size at all.

DNA: TGCGCCAGCAGCCTCTCCCGGGCAGGGTCCTACGAGCAGTACTTC
CDR3: CASSLSRAGSYEQYF
D: .
V: TRBV5-1
J: TRBJ2-7
size: many

DNA: TGTGCCAGCAGCCCTGGGGACAGACCGAACTATGGCTACACCTTC
CDR3: CASSPGDRPNYGYTF
D: TRBD1
V: TRBV7-8
J: TRBJ1-2
size: many

DNA: TGCGCCAGCAGTGAGTGGGGGGAAGTTACTAATAATTCACCCCTCCACTTT
CDR3: CASSEWGEVTNNSPLHF
D: .
V: TRBV10-1
J: TRBJ1-6
size: .

DNA: TGTGCCAGCGGGAGTATCTACGAGCAGTACTTC
CDR3: CASGSIYEQYF
D: .
V: TRBV28
J: TRBJ2-7
size: few

DNA: TGCAGCGTGACAATCCAGACAGGGGCACGGGAAAAACTGTTTTTT
CDR3: CSVTIQTGAREKLFF
D: TRBD1
V: TRBV29-1
J: TRBJ1-4
size: many

DNA: TGTGCCAGCAGCTCGTGGGCGGGAGCTAGCACAGATACGCAGTATTTT
CDR3: CASSSWAGASTDTQYF
D: TRBD2
V: TRBV5-6
J: TRBJ2-3
size: .

DNA: TGTGCCAGCAGGATACCGGGACTAGCGATTAATGAGCAGTTCTTC
CDR3: CASRIPGLAINEQFF
D: TRBD2
V: TRBV6-1
J: TRBJ2-1
size: .

DNA: TGTGCCAGCAGTGCCGAAAAGAGCACTGAAGCTTTCTTT
CDR3: CASSAEKSTEAFF
D: .
V: TRBV6-4
J: TRBJ1-1
size: few

DNA: TGTGCCACTGGGGGTCCCAGCTCCTACGAGCAGTACTTC
CDR3: CATGGPSSYEQYF
D: .
V: TRBV28
J: TRBJ2-7
size: few

DNA: TGCAGCGTTCGTAGCGGGAGAGGAAACACCGGGGAGCTGTTTTTT
CDR3: CSVRSGRGNTGELFF
D: TRBD2
V: TRBV29-1
J: TRBJ2-2
size: many

DNA: TGTGCCAGCAGTTTAGCGCTGGGGGACGCCAGGGGGTACGAGCAGTACTTC
CDR3: CASSLALGDARGYEQYF
D: TRBD1
V: TRBV12-3/TRBV12-4
J: TRBJ2-7
size: few

DNA: TGTGCCAGCAGCCCTGCGACAGAGGAATCTCAGCCCCAGCATTTT
CDR3: CASSPATEESQPQHF
D: .
V: TRBV28
J: TRBJ1-5
size: .

DNA: TGTGCCAGCAGTTTATATGGAGGGGAGACCCAGTACTTC
CDR3: CASSLYGGETQYF
D: .
V: TRBV27
J: TRBJ2-5
size: .

DNA: TGTGCCAGCAGCGTCTCGGGGTCTAATGAAAAACTGTTTTTT
CDR3: CASSVSGSNEKLFF
D: .
V: TRBV13
J: TRBJ1-4
size: .

DNA: TGCGCCAGCGCCTCGGGGGGTTTCTACGAGCAGTACTTC
CDR3: CASASGGFYEQYF
D: TRBD2
V: TRBV5-1
J: TRBJ2-7
size: many

DNA: TGTGCCAGCAGTTCGATCGGGGCTAGCTCCTACGAGCAGTACTTC
CDR3: CASSSIGASSYEQYF
D: .
V: TRBV27
J: TRBJ2-7
size: few

DNA: TGTGCCAGCAGTGACACAGGGTCCAACAATGAGCAGTTCTTC
CDR3: CASSDTGSNNEQFF
D: .
V: TRBV6-1
J: TRBJ2-1
size: many

DNA: TGTGCCAGCAGCACCCCGGACAGTGCTAAAGATACGCAGTGTTTT
CDR3: CASSTPDSAKDTQCF
D: .
V: TRBV28
J: TRBJ2-3
size: .

DNA: TGTGCCAGCAGCGTAGGTTCGGGAGGGTACACAGATACGCAGTATTTT
CDR3: CASSVGSGGYTDTQYF
D: TRBD2
V: TRBV9
J: TRBJ2-3
size: few

DNA: TGTGCCAGCAGTCGTCACAGGAGCTCCTACGAGCAGTACTTC
CDR3: CASSRHRSSYEQYF
D: .
V: TRBV28
J: TRBJ2-7
size: many

DNA: TGTGCCAGCAGTTATGGGGGAAAGAGTCAGCCCCAGCATTTT
CDR3: CASSYGGKSQPQHF
D: .
V: TRBV6-5
J: TRBJ1-5
size: .

DNA: TGTGCCAGCAGTATGTTGACGGCAGGTTCGGTGGGGGGCTACACCTTC
CDR3: CASSMLTAGSVGGYTF
D: .
V: TRBV28
J: TRBJ1-2
size: many